These 22 T cell receptor beta chains came from one sample sequenced in a study of blood T cell repertoires in COVID-19. Clones were sequenced by immunoSEQ multiplex PCR, and TCRdb holds only the in-frame ones, with some missing. The data hold approximately 89,000 clones, with roughly 80% observed a single time. Material for sequencing was peripheral blood. The origin of the receptors is a human donor in a cohort sampled during active COVID-19.

The chain links TRBV3-1 (or the pseudogene TRBV3-2) to TRBJ2-7; 11 nucleotides line up with TRBD1. Germline CDR1 is LGHDT and CDR2 is YNNKEL (reference sequence). CDR3 length equals 14 residues. Germline trimming cut 4 bases from V and 2 bases from J; bases unmatched to any gene: 1. The CDR3 region has the DNA TGTGCCAGCAGCCTGGGACAGGGGGCCTACGAGCAGTACTTC. Protein sequence: CASSLGQGAYEQYF.

The chain couples TRBV5-1 to TRBJ2-1; 7 bases line up with TRBD2. J was trimmed by 5 bases and V by 7 bases; bases with no gene match: 12. CDR1 and CDR2 (germline): SGHRS, YFSETQ. The CDR3 totals 15 residues. The CDR3 DNA reads TGCGCCAGCTGGGGAGGGCCATTCGGTCACAATGAGCAGTTCTTC. Translating it yields CASWGGPFGHNEQFF.

The gene calls are TRBV4-2 and TRBJ1-1; possible D gene TRBD1, 6 bases. The CDR3 totals 13 residues. The germline V gene encodes CDR1 LGHNA and CDR2 YNFKEQ. V was cut by 4 bases and J by 5 bases, with 11 bases left in between. DNA for the CDR3: TGTGCCAGCAGCCGGCAGGGGCGAACTGAAGCTTTCTTT. Its translation: CASSRQGRTEAFF.

The rearrangement uses TRBV24-1 and TRBJ2-5; 7 nucleotides match TRBD2. The V segment lost 7 bases and the J segment 0 bases; nucleotides outside the gene matches: 1. Germline lookup yields CDR1 KGHDR and CDR2 SFDVKD. The length of the CDR3 is 13 residues. CDR3: CATSRGDQETQYF. The CDR3 DNA reads TGTGCCACCAGCCGGGGGGACCAAGAGACCCAGTACTTC.

The chain is built from TRBV7-9 and TRBJ2-7, with 11 bases fitting TRBD2. The CDR3 consists of 15 residues. V lost 5 bases to trimming and J lost 0 bases; unmatched junction nucleotides: 3. CDR1 is SEHNR and CDR2 is FQNEAQ in the germline V gene (reference sequence). The CDR3 protein is CASSRGTSGSYEQYF. The CDR3 nucleotides read TGTGCCAGCAGCCGAGGGACTAGCGGCTCCTACGAGCAGTACTTC.

The genes are TRBV25-1 and TRBJ2-5; D is perhaps TRBD1 (5 bases). Germline-derived CDR1 and CDR2 are MGHDK and SYGVNS. The V end was cut by 1 base, the J end by 1 base, with 7 bases between. The length of the CDR3 is 14 residues. CDR3 residues: CASSESDSQETQYF. In nucleotides, the CDR3 is TGTGCCAGCAGTGAATCCGACAGCCAAGAGACCCAGTACTTC.

This chain uses TRBV2 with TRBJ2-4; the match to TRBD1 covers 7 bases. This CDR3 is 12 amino acids long. Germline assignment: CDR1 SNHLY and CDR2 FYNNEI. V gave up 8 bases and J gave up 4 bases; unmatched junction bases: 2. The CDR3 loop is CASRTGKNIQYF. Written as DNA, the CDR3 is TGTGCCAGCCGGACAGGAAAAAACATTCAGTACTTC.

The chain employs TRBV28 and TRBJ2-7; TRBD1 aligns across 8 bases. The J segment lost 4 bases and the V segment lost 5 bases, leaving 10 bases of the junction unmatched. CDR1 is MDHEN and CDR2 is SYDVKM in the germline V gene. The CDR3 covers 15 residues. In DNA form, the CDR3 reads TGTGCCAGCAGTCTACACGACAGGGGTCGGTACGAGCAGTACTTC. It codes for CASSLHDRGRYEQYF.

This sequence joins TRBV5-5 and TRBJ1-2; 7 bases align to TRBD1. Germline lookup yields CDR1 SGHKS and CDR2 YYEKEE (reference sequence). The CDR3 runs to 15 residues. Trimming at V came to 4 bases and at J to 0 bases, leaving 6 bases not matched to a gene. In DNA, the CDR3 is TGTGCCAGCAGCCTGTGGACAGGAGCTAACTATGGCTACACCTTC. Amino acids: CASSLWTGANYGYTF.

This clone came up a few times. This chain joins TRBV6-2 or TRBV6-3 and TRBJ2-7, with D perhaps TRBD2 (5 bases). The V gene lost 6 bases and the J gene lost 5 bases, with 8 bases spanning the gap. This CDR3 region has 11 residues. Germline loops: CDR1 MNHEY, CDR2 SVGEGT. The CDR3 loop reads CASSERDEQYF. CDR3 bases: TGTGCCAGCAGCGAGAGGGACGAGCAGTACTTC.

The V gene is TRBV5-4, the J gene TRBJ2-7; D is ambiguous. The V and J ends lost 1 base and 2 bases respectively, with 4 bases between them. Germline loops: CDR1 SGHNT, CDR2 YYREEE (reference sequence). The CDR3 length is 12 residues. The CDR3 protein is CASSLPAYEQYF. CDR3 sequence (DNA): TGTGCCAGCAGCTTGCCCGCCTACGAGCAGTACTTC.

The table lists this clone with a count of one. The chain uses TRBV10-3 and TRBJ1-5, with TRBD1 matching over 9 bases. Trimming took 6 bases from V and 4 from J; bases not matched to a gene: 7. Germline V gene lookup returns CDR1 ENHRY and CDR2 SYGVKD. There are 15 residues in the CDR3. The CDR3, as DNA: TGTGCCATCAGCCCCGGGACAGGGCGTAATCAGCCCCAGCATTTT. It yields the protein CAISPGTGRNQPQHF.

This chain uses TRBV5-6 with TRBJ2-7; no definite D call. CDR1 is SGHDT and CDR2 is YYEEEE in the germline V gene. V gave up 1 base and J gave up 2 bases, with 13 bases separating them. The CDR3 extends over 15 amino acids. As DNA, the CDR3 is TGTGCCAGCAGCTTGCGCCAGAACCTTCCCTACGAGCAGTACTTC. Translation gives CASSLRQNLPYEQYF.

The CDR3 sequence is CASSKGQERYEQYF. For the CDR3, the DNA is TGTGCCAGCAGCAAGGGACAGGAAAGGTACGAGCAGTACTTC. V usage is TRBV5-4 and J usage is TRBJ2-7; TRBD1 aligns across 8 bases. This CDR3 region has 14 residues. The V segment lost 4 bases and the J segment 4 bases; nucleotides outside the gene matches: 7. CDR1 is SGHNT and CDR2 is YYREEE in the germline V gene (reference sequence).

As regards this clone: The sample has other DNA sequences that encode this CDR3 too. V usage is TRBV28 and J usage is TRBJ2-2; no clear D. The germline V gene has CDR1 MDHEN and CDR2 SYDVKM. The CDR3 sequence is 13 residues long. Trimming stripped 3 bases from V and 9 bases from J, with 11 bases between. The DNA of the CDR3 is TGTGCCAGCAGTTTTGCTCAGGCGAGGGAGCTGTTTTTT. It codes for CASSFAQARELFF.

This chain uses TRBV18 with TRBJ1-6; D is unclear. Germline V gene data show CDR1 as KGHSH and CDR2 as LQKENI. This CDR3 has 15 residues. V gave up 3 bases and J gave up 9 bases, with 15 bases separating them. The DNA for the CDR3 is TGTGCCAGCTCACCCGAGGGTAGAAATCCTTCACCCCTCCACTTT. Translating gives CASSPEGRNPSPLHF.

This clone turned up a few times. J is TRBJ2-1 and V is TRBV29-1, with 11 bases identical to TRBD2. The CDR3 consists of 16 residues. Germline CDR1 and CDR2: SQVTM and ANQGSEA. The trim removed 6 bases at V and 1 base at J, leaving 8 bases unmatched. The CDR3 loop is CSVNPGLADSYNEQFF. Written as DNA, the CDR3 is TGCAGCGTCAATCCGGGACTAGCGGATTCCTACAATGAGCAGTTCTTC.

The chain joins TRBV15 to TRBJ2-6, with D unclear. With 0 bases removed from V and 4 bases from J, the gap between germline ends came to 13 bases. Germline CDR1 and CDR2: LNHNV and YYDKDF (reference sequence). The length of the CDR3 is 17 residues. The CDR3 DNA reads as TGTGCCACCAGCAGAGATTTCGGGTCGCGCGGGGCCAACGTCCTGACTTTC. It is translated as CATSRDFGSRGANVLTF.

V gene TRBV10-2 combines with J gene TRBJ2-1, with D unclear. The CDR3 runs 16 residues. The V end lost 4 bases, the J end lost 1 base, and 14 bases lay between the germline ends. The germline CDR1 and CDR2 sequences are WSHSY and SAAADI. CDR3 amino acids: CASSVTLGLSYNEQFF. DNA of the CDR3: TGCGCCAGCAGTGTAACTCTAGGATTATCCTACAATGAGCAGTTCTTC.

V usage is TRBV28 and J usage is TRBJ2-3; the match to TRBD1 covers 7 bases. Germline values: CDR1 MDHEN, CDR2 SYDVKM. This CDR3 has 16 residues. V was pared by 5 bases and J by 2 bases, with 10 bases of the junction left unmatched. In DNA form, the CDR3 reads TGTGCCAGCAGTCCTTTTACAGGGGTAGACACAGATACGCAGTATTTT. Protein product: CASSPFTGVDTDTQYF.

The V gene is TRBV30, the J gene TRBJ2-7; weak D call: TRBD2 (6 bases). There are 10 residues in the CDR3. V lost 5 bases, J lost 6 bases, and 8 bases lay in between. Looked up from germline, CDR1 is GTSNPN and CDR2 is SVGIG (reference sequence). The CDR3 here is CAWGTFEQYF. The CDR3 DNA follows: TGTGCCTGGGGGACTTTCGAGCAGTACTTC. Filled out from reference TRBV30 and TRBJ2-7, the complete variable domain reads SQTIHQWPATLVQPVGSPLSLECTVEGTSNPNLYWYRQAAGRGLQLLFYSVGIGQISSEVPQNLSASRPQDRQFILSSKKLLLSDSGFYLCAWGTFEQYFGPGTRLTVT.

The chain links TRBV29-1 to TRBJ1-2, with 11 bases that match TRBD1. Germline V CDR1 and CDR2: SQVTM, ANQGSEA. The ends lost 4 bases at V and 2 bases at J; junction bases unmatched: 6. This CDR3 is 15 amino acids long. The CDR3, as DNA: TGCAGCGTTGGAAGGACAGGGGGCGCCAACTATGGCTACACCTTC. It translates to CSVGRTGGANYGYTF.